These 29 T cell receptor beta chains came from one sample sequenced in a study of glioma-infiltrating T cells after dendritic cell vaccination (dated by TCRdb to about 2016). The library was built by means of the immunoSEQ multiplex PCR assay. TCRdb stores this immuneACCESS table with in-frame sequences only. Part of the clones is absent; in the studies checked, under half of the shortfall reflects unresolved V genes, and no reason is known for the rest. For this sample there are tens of thousands of clones; about 80% appear just once. The ten largest clones capture about 2.1% of the sample. The material was blood, obtained before dendritic cell vaccination. The receptors come from a human donor with glioblastoma.

V and J are TRBV5-5 and TRBJ1-2, with TRBD1 matching 11 bases. The CDR3 is made up of 15 amino acids. J was trimmed by 7 bases and V by 3 bases; bases with no gene match: 8. Germline assignment: CDR1 SGHKS and CDR2 YYEKEE (reference sequence). CDR3 sequence: CASSSRTGGSPGYTF. In nucleotides, the CDR3 is TGTGCCAGCAGCTCCCGGACAGGGGGCTCACCTGGCTACACCTTC. Full variable domain (rest looked up from reference TRBV5-5 and TRBJ1-2): DAGVTQSPTHLIKTRGQQVTLRCSPISGHKSVSWYQQVLGQGPQFIFQYYEKEERGRGNFPDRFSARQFPNYSSELNVNALLLGDSALYLCASSSRTGGSPGYTFGSGTRLTVV.

J is TRBJ2-2 and V is TRBV5-4; 9 positions match TRBD1. V dropped 3 bases and J dropped 6; count of bases not matched to a gene: 3. The CDR3 runs 14 residues. The germline CDR1 and CDR2 sequences are SGHNT and YYREEE (reference sequence). This chain's CDR3 is CASSYRQGAGELFF. The CDR3 DNA is TGTGCCAGCAGCTACCGACAGGGGGCCGGGGAGCTGTTTTTT.

The chain uses TRBV6-5 and TRBJ2-3, with 8 nucleotides matching TRBD2. V shed 6 bases, J shed 5 bases, and the junction held 10 bases outside the gene matches. CDR3 size: 15 residues. Per germline, CDR1 MNHEY and CDR2 SVGAGI. The CDR3 region is CASRTEKAGEDTQYF. In DNA form, the CDR3 reads TGTGCCAGCAGGACAGAAAAAGCGGGGGAAGATACGCAGTATTTT.

This sequence joins TRBV5-1 and TRBJ2-7, with TRBD2 matching 10 bases. V was clipped by 4 bases and J by 7 bases; unmatched bases: 14. This CDR3 has 16 residues. Germline V gene lookup returns CDR1 SGHRS and CDR2 YFSETQ. In DNA, the CDR3 is TGCGCCAGCAGCCATATCTTTAGCGGGGGGAACACTGAGCAGTACTTC. It yields the protein CASSHIFSGGNTEQYF.

This clone came up once. The chain joins TRBV4-1 to TRBJ1-5; 8 bases are a match to TRBD1. Germline trimming cut 1 base from V and 6 bases from J; bases unmatched to any gene: 8. Looked up from germline, CDR1 is MGHRA and CDR2 is YSYEKL. CDR3 length: 16 amino acids. The CDR3 nucleotides are TGCGCCAGCAGCCAAGGGGGGGGGACAGGAGGTCAGCCCCAGCATTTT. Protein: CASSQGGGTGGQPQHF.

The chain joins TRBV9 to TRBJ2-1, with TRBD1 as a possible D gene (6 bases). CDR1 and CDR2 (germline): SGDLS, YYNGEE. There are 13 residues in the CDR3. The ends were cut back, 0 bases at V and 6 bases at J, with 7 bases in the middle. CDR3 in DNA: TGTGCCAGCAGCGTAGACAGGGTCAATGAGCAGTTCTTC. Translation: CASSVDRVNEQFF.

This rearrangement joins TRBV5-1 to TRBJ2-3; TRBD2 aligns across 13 bases. From germline, CDR1 is SGHRS and CDR2 YFSETQ. V was pared by 2 bases and J by 0 bases, with 12 bases of the junction left unmatched. There are 20 residues in the CDR3. The CDR3 DNA reads as TGCGCCAGCAGCTTAATGGGACTAGCGGGAACTAAATCTAGCACAGATACGCAGTATTTT. Its protein is CASSLMGLAGTKSSTDTQYF.

The chain is built from TRBV6-5 and TRBJ2-5; 14 positions agree with TRBD2. J was trimmed by 4 bases and V by 6 bases; bases with no gene match: 4. The CDR3 extends over 15 amino acids. The germline gives CDR1 MNHEY, CDR2 SVGAGI. CDR3 in amino acids: CASSKGLAGGETQYF. Written as DNA, the CDR3 is TGTGCCAGCAGCAAAGGACTAGCGGGAGGAGAGACCCAGTACTTC.

The gene calls are TRBV5-1 and TRBJ2-2; 8 positions agree with TRBD1. The CDR3 length is 16 residues. With V trimmed by 1 base and J by 4 bases, 6 bases remained unmatched. Germline V lookup: CDR1 SGHRS, CDR2 YFSETQ. The CDR3 coding sequence is TGCGCCAGCAGCTTGTATACAGGGGGTTTCACCGGGGAGCTGTTTTTT. Amino acid sequence: CASSLYTGGFTGELFF.

This clone was counted between two and nine times. The rearrangement uses TRBV6-4 and TRBJ2-1, with D unclear. The CDR3 contains 9 residues. Germline assignment: CDR1 MRHNA and CDR2 SNTAGT. The germline V and J ends were trimmed by 6 bases and 9 bases, with 3 bases remaining between them. In nucleotides, the CDR3 is TGTGCCAGCAGCGGTGAGCAGTTCTTC. This codes for CASSGEQFF.

The chain carries TRBV7-2 and TRBJ2-1, with 9 bases that match TRBD2. The J segment lost 9 bases and the V segment lost 1 base, leaving 7 bases of the junction unmatched. The CDR3 covers 15 residues. The germline V gene has CDR1 SGHTA and CDR2 FQGNSA. The CDR3 spells CASSLEAGGLGEQFF. Written as DNA, the CDR3 is TGTGCCAGCAGCTTAGAGGCGGGAGGGCTCGGTGAGCAGTTCTTC. Complete variable domain (other parts from reference TRBV7-2 and TRBJ2-1): GAGVSQSPSNKVTEKGKDVELRCDPISGHTALYWYRQSLGQGLEFLIYFQGNSAPDKSGLPSDRFSAERTGGSVSTLTIQRTQQEDSAVYLCASSLEAGGLGEQFFGPGTRLTVL.

The V gene is TRBV4-1, the J gene TRBJ1-5; TRBD1 is a possible D gene (5 bases). The CDR3 sequence is 14 residues long. Germline values: CDR1 MGHRA, CDR2 YSYEKL. With 3 bases removed from V and 7 bases from J, the gap between germline ends came to 13 bases. DNA for the CDR3: TGCGCCAGCAGCCAGGGGGAGGGGACGCAGCCCCAGCATTTT. Its protein is CASSQGEGTQPQHF.

The chain employs TRBV18 and TRBJ2-7; 12 nucleotides match TRBD2. Trimming took 6 bases from V and 0 from J; bases not matched to a gene: 12. This CDR3 comprises 18 residues. The germline V gene encodes CDR1 KGHSH and CDR2 LQKENI. The CDR3 loop reads CASSVGQVTSGSSYEQYV. CDR3 nucleotide sequence: TGTGCCAGCTCTGTGGGACAGGTGACTAGCGGGAGCTCCTACGAGCAGTACGTC.

DNA of the CDR3: TGTGCCAGCAGGCTGGGGAGGGGTACGAACACCGGGGAGCTGTTTTTT. It yields the protein CASRLGRGTNTGELFF. This chain links TRBV5-8 with TRBJ2-2, with TRBD2 matching 7 bases. CDR1 and CDR2 (germline): SGHTS, YDEGEE. The trim removed 5 bases at V and 0 bases at J, leaving 7 bases unmatched. The length of the CDR3 is 16 residues.

The chain links TRBV5-4 to TRBJ1-1, with D possibly matching TRBD1 (5 bases). V was clipped by 3 bases and J by 4 bases, with 13 bases between them. Germline values: CDR1 SGHNT, CDR2 YYREEE (reference sequence). There are 14 residues in the CDR3. The CDR3 DNA reads TGTGCCAGCAGCTCCAGGGTCTTCGGCACTGAAGCTTTCTTT. This codes for CASSSRVFGTEAFF. Complete variable domain (other parts from reference TRBV5-4 and TRBJ1-1): ETGVTQSPTHLIKTRGQQVTLRCSSQSGHNTVSWYQQALGQGPQFIFQYYREEENGRGNFPPRFSGLQFPNYSSELNVNALELDDSALYLCASSSRVFGTEAFFGQGTRLTVV.

This chain links TRBV7-2 with TRBJ2-2, with 7 bases lining up with TRBD2. With V trimmed by 4 bases and J by 2 bases, 4 bases remained unmatched. Looked up from germline, CDR1 is SGHTA and CDR2 is FQGNSA. There are 15 residues in the CDR3. CDR3: CASSSQGLNTGELFF. The CDR3 DNA reads TGTGCCAGCAGCTCCCAGGGACTAAACACCGGGGAGCTGTTTTTT.

This chain connects TRBV19 to TRBJ2-2; D possibly corresponds to TRBD2 (6 bases). Deletions cut 3 bases from V and 7 bases from J, with 18 bases between. The CDR3 extends over 16 amino acids. CDR1 and CDR2 (germline): LNHDA, SQIVND (reference sequence). The DNA for the CDR3 is TGTGCCAGTAGTATGGCGGGGAGCAGGGCTAACGGGGAGCTGTTTTTT. This encodes CASSMAGSRANGELFF. Variable domain in full (rest from reference TRBV19 and TRBJ2-2): DGGITQSPKYLFRKEGQNVTLSCEQNLNHDAMYWYRQDPGQGLRLIYYSQIVNDFQKGDIAEGYSVSREKKESFPLTVTSAQKNPTAFYLCASSMAGSRANGELFFGEGSRLTVL.

This chain joins TRBV7-8 and TRBJ1-1; 9 bases are a match to TRBD1. CDR3 size: 16 residues. J lost 7 bases, V lost 5 bases, and 14 bases had no gene match. Germline loops: CDR1 SGHVS, CDR2 FQNEAQ. The CDR3 nucleotides are TGTGCCAGCAGCCCTATGGGCTTACGACAGGGGGGTGAAGCTTTCTTT. Residues: CASSPMGLRQGGEAFF.

V gene TRBV5-8 combines with J gene TRBJ2-3; maybe TRBD2 (6 bases). Trimming took 0 bases from V and 0 from J, leaving 8 bases between them. CDR1 and CDR2 from the germline V gene are SGHTS and YDEGEE. The length of the CDR3 is 15 residues. The CDR3 bases are TGTGCCAGCAGCTTGGCGGGAGCTAGCACAGATACGCAGTATTTT. This codes for CASSLAGASTDTQYF.

The chain joins TRBV30 to TRBJ2-1, with 8 bases fitting TRBD2. With 7 bases clipped from V and 3 bases from J, the junction kept 8 bases outside the gene matches. The CDR3 is 14 residues long. The V gene's germline CDR1 is GTSNPN and CDR2 SVGIG (reference sequence). The CDR3 spells CASVAGKGYNEQFF. CDR3 in DNA: TGTGCCTCCGTAGCGGGAAAGGGCTACAATGAGCAGTTCTTC.

The rearrangement uses TRBV7-9 and TRBJ2-4; D is possibly TRBD2 (5 bases). This CDR3 comprises 18 residues. The V and J ends lost 3 bases and 1 base respectively, with 19 bases between them. Per the germline V gene, CDR1 is SEHNR and CDR2 is FQNEAQ (reference sequence). CDR3 nucleotide sequence: TGTGCCAGCAGCTTGGCGGGCTTCTTGGACCTCGCCAAAAACATTCAGTACTTC. This encodes CASSLAGFLDLAKNIQYF.

The chain uses TRBV2 and TRBJ2-7, with 8 bases lining up with TRBD1. The V gene end was trimmed by 8 bases and the J gene end by 0 bases; junction bases not matched to a gene: 18. Germline V CDR1 and CDR2: SNHLY, FYNNEI. The CDR3 totals 18 residues. CDR3 DNA sequence: TGTGCCAGCTGGCGTGGTGGGACAGGTCATCTTGGCTCCTACGAGCAGTACTTC. Translated: CASWRGGTGHLGSYEQYF.

The rearrangement links TRBV9 to TRBJ2-2; 14 positions match TRBD2. The length of the CDR3 is 17 residues. Per germline, CDR1 SGDLS and CDR2 YYNGEE. V trimming: 5 bases; J trimming: 7 bases; junction bases outside the gene matches: 10. CDR3: CASSKSGTSGSGGELFF. The DNA for the CDR3 is TGTGCCAGCAGTAAAAGTGGGACTAGCGGGAGCGGCGGGGAGCTGTTTTTT. The variable domain in full, with the rest retrieved from reference TRBV9 and TRBJ2-2, is DSGVTQTPKHLITATGQRVTLRCSPRSGDLSVYWYQQSLDQGLQFLIQYYNGEERAKGNILERFSAQQFPDLHSELNLSSLELGDSALYFCASSKSGTSGSGGELFFGEGSRLTVL.

The chain joins TRBV28 to TRBJ1-2, with 8 bases that match TRBD1. The CDR3 has 12 residues. Germline CDR1 reads MDHEN; CDR2 reads SYDVKM. CDR3 DNA sequence: TGTGTTATTGCAGGGGGCAGCTATGGCTACACCTTC. Its translation: CVIAGGSYGYTF.

This chain joins TRBV27 and TRBJ2-5, with D perhaps matching TRBD1 (5 bases). Between the trimmed V and J ends, which lost 3 bases and 2 bases, there was a span of 16 bases. CDR1 is MNHEY, CDR2 SMNVEV, per germline (reference sequence). The CDR3 is 16 residues long. The CDR3, as DNA: TGTGCCAGCAGTTTTGCAGGGCCTCCGGTACAAGAGACCCAGTACTTC. It codes for CASSFAGPPVQETQYF.

The rearrangement uses TRBV7-8 and TRBJ1-5; D might be TRBD1 (6 bases). Looked up from germline, CDR1 is SGHVS and CDR2 is FQNEAQ. Trimming removed 4 bases at V and 9 bases at J, with 16 bases between. The CDR3 contains 14 residues. The CDR3 nucleotides read TGTGCCAGCAGCTCCGGTCAGGGGCGAGCGCCCCAGCATTTT. This gives the protein CASSSGQGRAPQHF.

Only a few counts were recorded for this clone. V gene TRBV19 combines with J gene TRBJ2-1, with 7 bases lining up with TRBD2. This CDR3 has 13 residues. Germline V CDR1 and CDR2: LNHDA, SQIVND (reference sequence). J gave up 6 bases and V 3 bases, and 2 bases lay outside the gene matches. The DNA for the CDR3 is TGTGCCAGTAGTATCTGGACTAGCAATGAGCAGTTCTTC. Protein: CASSIWTSNEQFF.

The J gene is TRBJ2-1, the V gene TRBV5-4; TRBD1 might be the D (6 bases). The CDR3 is 15 residues long. Trimming cost V 3 bases and J 4 bases, with 14 bases left between them. Germline V gives CDR1 SGHNT, CDR2 YYREEE (reference sequence). For the CDR3, the DNA is TGTGCCAGCAGCTCCAGACAGGCCATATACAATGAGCAGTTCTTC. Its protein product is CASSSRQAIYNEQFF. The full variable domain, its missing parts supplied by reference TRBV5-4 and TRBJ2-1, is ETGVTQSPTHLIKTRGQQVTLRCSSQSGHNTVSWYQQALGQGPQFIFQYYREEENGRGNFPPRFSGLQFPNYSSELNVNALELDDSALYLCASSSRQAIYNEQFFGPGTRLTVL.

The J gene is TRBJ2-5, the V gene TRBV4-1; TRBD1 aligns across 11 bases. J was trimmed by 6 bases and V by 1 base; bases with no gene match: 13. Germline V CDR1 and CDR2: MGHRA, YSYEKL. This CDR3 contains 18 residues. The CDR3 region has the DNA TGCGCCAGCAGCCAAGTCCCAGGACAGGGGGCGCAGAGGAAGACCCAGTACTTC. Its translation is CASSQVPGQGAQRKTQYF.